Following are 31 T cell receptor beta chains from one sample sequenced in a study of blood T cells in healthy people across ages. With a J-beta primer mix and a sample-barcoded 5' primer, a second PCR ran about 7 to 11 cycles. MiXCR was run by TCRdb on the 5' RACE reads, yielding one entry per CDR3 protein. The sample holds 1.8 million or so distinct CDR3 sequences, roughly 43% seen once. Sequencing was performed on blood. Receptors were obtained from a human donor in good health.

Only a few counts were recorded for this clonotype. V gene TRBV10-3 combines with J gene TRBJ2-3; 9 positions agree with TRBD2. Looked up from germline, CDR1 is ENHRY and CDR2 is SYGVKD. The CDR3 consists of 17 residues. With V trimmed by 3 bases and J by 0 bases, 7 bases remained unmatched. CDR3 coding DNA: TGTGCCATCAGTGATGGCCTAGCGGGGATAAGCACAGATACGCAGTATTTT. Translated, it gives CAISDGLAGISTDTQYF.

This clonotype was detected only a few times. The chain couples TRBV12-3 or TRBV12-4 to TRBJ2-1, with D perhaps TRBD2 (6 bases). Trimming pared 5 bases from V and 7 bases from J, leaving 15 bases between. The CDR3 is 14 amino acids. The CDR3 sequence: CASSLGGPLNEQFF. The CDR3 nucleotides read TGTGCCAGCAGTCTCGGGGGTCCATTAAATGAGCAGTTCTTC.

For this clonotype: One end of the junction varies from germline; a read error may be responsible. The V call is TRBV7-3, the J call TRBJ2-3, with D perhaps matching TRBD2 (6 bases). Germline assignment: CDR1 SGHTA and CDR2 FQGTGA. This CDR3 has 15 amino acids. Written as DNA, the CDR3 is TGTGCCAGCAGCAGGGACTCACCAAGCACAGATACGCAGTGTTTT. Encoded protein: CASSRDSPSTDTQCF.

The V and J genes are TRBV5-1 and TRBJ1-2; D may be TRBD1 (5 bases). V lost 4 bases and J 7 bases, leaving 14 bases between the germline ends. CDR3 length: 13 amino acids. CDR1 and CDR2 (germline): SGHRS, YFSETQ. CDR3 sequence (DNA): TGCGCCAGCAGCCCCGAAGGGACCTGTGGCTACACCTTC. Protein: CASSPEGTCGYTF.

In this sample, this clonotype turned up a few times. The CDR3 region is CASTPRINNEQFF. For the CDR3, the DNA is TGTGCCAGCACCCCACGGATAAACAATGAGCAGTTCTTC. This chain uses TRBV11-1 with TRBJ2-1; D call uncertain. The CDR3 covers 13 residues. The germline CDR1 and CDR2 sequences are SGHAT and FQDESV (reference sequence). Deletions cut 7 bases from V and 5 bases from J, with 12 bases between.

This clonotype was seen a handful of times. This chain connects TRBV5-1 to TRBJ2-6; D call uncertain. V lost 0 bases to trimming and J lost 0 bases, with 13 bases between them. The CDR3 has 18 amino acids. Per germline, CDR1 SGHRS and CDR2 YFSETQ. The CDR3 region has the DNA TGCGCCAGCAGCTTGGTTGTCAGTGGGGACTCTGGGGCCAACGTCCTGACTTTC. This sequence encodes CASSLVVSGDSGANVLTF.

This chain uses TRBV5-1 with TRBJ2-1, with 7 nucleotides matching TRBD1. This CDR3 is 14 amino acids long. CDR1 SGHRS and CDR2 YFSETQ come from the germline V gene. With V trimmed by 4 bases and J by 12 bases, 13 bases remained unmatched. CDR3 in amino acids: CASSGFRGMDVQFF. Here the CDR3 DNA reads TGCGCCAGCAGCGGTTTCAGGGGGATGGATGTGCAGTTCTTC.

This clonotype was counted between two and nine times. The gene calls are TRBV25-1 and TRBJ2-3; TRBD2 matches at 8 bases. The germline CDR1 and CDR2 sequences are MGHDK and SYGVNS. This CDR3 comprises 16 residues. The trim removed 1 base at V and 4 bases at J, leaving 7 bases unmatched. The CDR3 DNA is TGTGCCAGCAGTGAATGGGGAGCGGGGGAAGCAGATACGCAGTATTTT. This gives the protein CASSEWGAGEADTQYF.

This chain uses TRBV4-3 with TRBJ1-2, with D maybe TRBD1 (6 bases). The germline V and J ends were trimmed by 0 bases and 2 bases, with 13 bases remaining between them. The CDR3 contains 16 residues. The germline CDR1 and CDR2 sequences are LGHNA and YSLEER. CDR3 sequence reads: CASSQDLGGRNYGYTF. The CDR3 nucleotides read TGCGCCAGCAGCCAAGATCTTGGGGGGCGGAACTATGGCTACACCTTC.

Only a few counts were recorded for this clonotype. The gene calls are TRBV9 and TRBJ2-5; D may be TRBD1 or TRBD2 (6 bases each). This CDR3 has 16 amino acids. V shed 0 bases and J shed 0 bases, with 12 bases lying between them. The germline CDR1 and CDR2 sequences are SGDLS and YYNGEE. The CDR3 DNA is TGTGCCAGCAGCGTAGATTGGGGGGCGCACCAAGAGACCCAGTACTTC. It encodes CASSVDWGAHQETQYF.

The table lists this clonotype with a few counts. This CDR3 is CASSKVKVGTSGAINSYEQYF. Here the CDR3 DNA reads TGTGCCAGCAGCAAAGTTAAGGTCGGGACTAGCGGGGCGATAAATTCCTACGAGCAGTACTTC. V is TRBV21-1 and J is TRBJ2-7; TRBD2, the D gene given by the table, was not confirmed from the DNA. TRBV21-1 is reported as a pseudogene. This CDR3 region has 21 residues.

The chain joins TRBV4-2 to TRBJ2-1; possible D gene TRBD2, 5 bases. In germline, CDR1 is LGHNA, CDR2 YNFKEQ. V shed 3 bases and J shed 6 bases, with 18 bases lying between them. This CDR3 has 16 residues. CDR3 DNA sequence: TGTGCCAGCAGCCAGGAAGACCTAGCTTGGTCCAATGAGCAGTTCTTC. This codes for CASSQEDLAWSNEQFF.

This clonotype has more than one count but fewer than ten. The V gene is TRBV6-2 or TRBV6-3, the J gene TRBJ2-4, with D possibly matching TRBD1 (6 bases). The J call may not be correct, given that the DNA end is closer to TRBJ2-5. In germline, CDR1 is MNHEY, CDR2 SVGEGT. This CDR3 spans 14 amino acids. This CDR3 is CASSYGTTTGTQYF. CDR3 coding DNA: TGTGCCAGCAGTTACGGGACAACCACGGGGACCCAGTACTTC.

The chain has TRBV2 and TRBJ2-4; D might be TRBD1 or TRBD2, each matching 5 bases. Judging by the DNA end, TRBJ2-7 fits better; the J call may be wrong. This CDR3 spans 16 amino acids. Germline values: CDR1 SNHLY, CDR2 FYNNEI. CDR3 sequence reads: CASSVERSAGGYEQYF. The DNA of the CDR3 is TGTGCCAGCAGTGTTGAGCGTTCGGCTGGGGGCTACGAGCAGTACTTC.

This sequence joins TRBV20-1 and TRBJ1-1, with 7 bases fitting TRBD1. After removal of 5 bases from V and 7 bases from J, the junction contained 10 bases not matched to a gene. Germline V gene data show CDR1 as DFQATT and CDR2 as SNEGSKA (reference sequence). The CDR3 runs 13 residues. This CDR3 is CSAEKAGQHEAFF. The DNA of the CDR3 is TGCAGTGCTGAAAAAGCGGGACAGCATGAAGCTTTCTTT.

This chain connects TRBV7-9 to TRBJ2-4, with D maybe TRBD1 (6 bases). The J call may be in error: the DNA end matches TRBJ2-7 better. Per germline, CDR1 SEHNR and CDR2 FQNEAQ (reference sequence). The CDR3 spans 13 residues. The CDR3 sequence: CASSARGGHEQYF. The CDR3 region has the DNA TGTGCCAGCAGCGCCCGAGGGGGTCACGAGCAGTACTTC.

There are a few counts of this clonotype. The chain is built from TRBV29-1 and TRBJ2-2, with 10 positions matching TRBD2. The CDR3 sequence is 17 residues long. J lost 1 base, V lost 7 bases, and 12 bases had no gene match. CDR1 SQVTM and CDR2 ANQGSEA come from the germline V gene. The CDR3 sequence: CSAGGASGGQNTGELFF. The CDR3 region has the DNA TGCAGCGCAGGGGGGGCTAGCGGGGGCCAGAACACCGGGGAGCTGTTTTTT.

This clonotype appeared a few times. In nucleotides, the CDR3 is TGTGCCAGCAGCGTAGGTGGACACCTTAACTATGGCTACACCTTC. The encoded protein is CASSVGGHLNYGYTF. The genes are TRBV9 and TRBJ1-2, with D possibly being TRBD1 (5 bases). The CDR3 is 15 amino acids. Per the germline V gene, CDR1 is SGDLS and CDR2 is YYNGEE. Trimming took off 0 bases at V and 1 base at J, with 10 bases between the two ends.

The CDR3: CASSLLPAGGNQPQHF. CDR3 nucleotides: TGCGCCAGCAGCCTCCTTCCCGCGGGGGGGAATCAGCCCCAGCATTTT. The chain employs TRBV4-1 and TRBJ1-5; maybe TRBD1 (5 bases). Trimming removed 4 bases at V and 4 bases at J, with 17 bases between. CDR1 and CDR2 (germline): MGHRA, YSYEKL. The CDR3 extends over 16 amino acids.

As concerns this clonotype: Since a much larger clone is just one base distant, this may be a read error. The CDR3 sequence: CASSLTNMNTEAFF. DNA for the CDR3: TGTGCCAGCAGCTTGACAAACATGAACACTGAAGCTTTCTTT. The V call is TRBV7-2, the J call TRBJ1-1; D is undetermined. Germline lookup yields CDR1 SGHTA and CDR2 FQGNSA. V lost 3 bases, J lost 0 bases, and 8 bases lay in between. CDR3 length: 14 residues.

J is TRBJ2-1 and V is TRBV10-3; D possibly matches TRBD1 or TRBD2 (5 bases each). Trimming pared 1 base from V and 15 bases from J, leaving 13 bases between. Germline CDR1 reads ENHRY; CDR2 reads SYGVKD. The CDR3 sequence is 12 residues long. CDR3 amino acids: CAISEYLGTAFF. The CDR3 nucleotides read TGTGCCATCAGTGAGTACCTAGGGACGGCGTTCTTC.

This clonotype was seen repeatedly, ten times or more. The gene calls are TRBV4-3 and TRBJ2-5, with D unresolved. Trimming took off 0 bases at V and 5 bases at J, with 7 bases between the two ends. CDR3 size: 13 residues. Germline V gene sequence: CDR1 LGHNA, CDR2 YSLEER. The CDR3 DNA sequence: TGCGCCAGCAGCCAAGAACTGCGGGAGACCCAGTACTTC. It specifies CASSQELRETQYF.

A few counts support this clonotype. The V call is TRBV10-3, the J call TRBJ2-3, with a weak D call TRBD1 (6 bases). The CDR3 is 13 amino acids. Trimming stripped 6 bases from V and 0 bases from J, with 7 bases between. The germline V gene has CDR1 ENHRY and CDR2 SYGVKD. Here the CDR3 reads CAIRDSSTDTQYF. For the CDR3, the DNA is TGTGCCATCAGGGACAGCAGCACAGATACGCAGTATTTT.

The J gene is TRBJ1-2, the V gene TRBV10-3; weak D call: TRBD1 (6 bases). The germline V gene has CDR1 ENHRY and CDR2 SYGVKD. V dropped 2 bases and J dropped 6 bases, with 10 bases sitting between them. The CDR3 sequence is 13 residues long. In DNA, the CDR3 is TGTGCCATCAGTGAGCGGCAGGGGAATGGCTACACCTTC. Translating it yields CAISERQGNGYTF.

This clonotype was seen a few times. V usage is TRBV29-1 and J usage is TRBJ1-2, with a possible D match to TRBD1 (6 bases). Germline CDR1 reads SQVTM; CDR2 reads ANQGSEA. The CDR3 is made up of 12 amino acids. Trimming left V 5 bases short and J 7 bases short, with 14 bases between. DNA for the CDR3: TGCAGCGTTTTACAGGGTATTGGTGGCTACACCTTC. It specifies CSVLQGIGGYTF.

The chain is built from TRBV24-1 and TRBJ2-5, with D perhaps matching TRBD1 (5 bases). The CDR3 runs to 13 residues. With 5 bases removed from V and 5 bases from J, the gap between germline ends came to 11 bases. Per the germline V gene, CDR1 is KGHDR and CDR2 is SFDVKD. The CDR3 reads CATSGLGVETQYF. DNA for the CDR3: TGTGCCACCAGTGGTTTAGGGGTGGAGACCCAGTACTTC.

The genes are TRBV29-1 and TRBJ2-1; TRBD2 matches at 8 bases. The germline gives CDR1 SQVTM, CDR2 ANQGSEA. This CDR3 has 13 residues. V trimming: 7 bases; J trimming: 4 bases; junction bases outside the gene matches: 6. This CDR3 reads CSADERGYNEQFF. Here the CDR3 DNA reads TGCAGCGCTGATGAGCGGGGGTACAATGAGCAGTTCTTC.

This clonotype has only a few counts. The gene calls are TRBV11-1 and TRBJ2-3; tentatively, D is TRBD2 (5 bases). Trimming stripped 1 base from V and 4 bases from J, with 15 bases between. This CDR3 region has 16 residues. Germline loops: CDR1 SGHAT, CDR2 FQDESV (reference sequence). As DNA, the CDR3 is TGTGCCAGCAGCTTAGTTGCGGGTTGGTCCTCAGATACGCAGTATTTT. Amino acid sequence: CASSLVAGWSSDTQYF.

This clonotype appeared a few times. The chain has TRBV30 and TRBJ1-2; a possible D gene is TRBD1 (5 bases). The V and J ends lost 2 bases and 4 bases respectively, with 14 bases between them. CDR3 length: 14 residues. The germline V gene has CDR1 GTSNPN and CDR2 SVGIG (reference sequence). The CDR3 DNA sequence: TGTGCCTGGAGTAGGGACGCCAATCTCTATGGCTACACCTTC. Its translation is CAWSRDANLYGYTF.

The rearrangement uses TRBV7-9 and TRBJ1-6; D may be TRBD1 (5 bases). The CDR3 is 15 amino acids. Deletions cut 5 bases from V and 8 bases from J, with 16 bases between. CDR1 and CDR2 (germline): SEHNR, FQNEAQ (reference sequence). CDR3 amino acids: CASSPTGAVDSPLHF. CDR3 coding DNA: TGTGCCAGCAGCCCAACCGGGGCGGTAGATTCACCCCTCCACTTT.

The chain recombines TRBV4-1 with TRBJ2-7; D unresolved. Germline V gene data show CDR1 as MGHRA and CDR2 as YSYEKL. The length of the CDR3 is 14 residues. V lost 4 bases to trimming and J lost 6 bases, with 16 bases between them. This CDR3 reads CASSRTVVSGEQYF. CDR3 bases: TGCGCCAGCAGCCGCACCGTGGTGTCAGGCGAGCAGTACTTC.